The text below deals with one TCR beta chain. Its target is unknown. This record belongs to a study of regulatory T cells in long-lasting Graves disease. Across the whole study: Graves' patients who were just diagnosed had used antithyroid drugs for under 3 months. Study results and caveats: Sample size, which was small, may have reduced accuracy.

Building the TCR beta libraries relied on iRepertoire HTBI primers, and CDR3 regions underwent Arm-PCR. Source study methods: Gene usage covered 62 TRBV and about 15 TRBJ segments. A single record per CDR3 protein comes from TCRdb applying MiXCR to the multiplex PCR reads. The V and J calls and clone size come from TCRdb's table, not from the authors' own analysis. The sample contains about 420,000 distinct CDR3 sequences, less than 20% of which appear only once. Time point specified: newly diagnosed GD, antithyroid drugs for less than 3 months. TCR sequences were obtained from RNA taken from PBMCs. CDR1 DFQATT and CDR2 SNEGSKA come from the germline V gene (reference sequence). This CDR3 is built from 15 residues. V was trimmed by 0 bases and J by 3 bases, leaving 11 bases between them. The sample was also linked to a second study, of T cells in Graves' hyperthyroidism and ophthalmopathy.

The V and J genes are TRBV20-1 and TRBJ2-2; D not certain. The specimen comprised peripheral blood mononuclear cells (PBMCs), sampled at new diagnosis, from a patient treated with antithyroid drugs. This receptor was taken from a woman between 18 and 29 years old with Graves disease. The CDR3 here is CSARDESLDTGELFF. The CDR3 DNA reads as TGCAGTGCTAGAGATGAGAGTCTCGACACCGGGGAGCTGTTTTTT.